This T cell receptor (beta chain) is drawn from a study of OX40 agonist ivuxolimab in advanced cancers. Study-level background: Ivuxolimab, which targeted the costimulatory receptor OX40 (CD134), was an agonistic, fully human IgG2 monoclonal antibody. Intravenous ivuxolimab was administered to patients every 2 weeks at six dose levels: 0.01, 0.1, 0.3, 1.5, 3 and 10 mg/kg. Of the roughly 54 patients in dose escalation, 19 had hepatocellular carcinoma, some 15 had melanoma, 9 had renal cell carcinoma and 9 had head and neck cancer. The dose-escalation cohort was 82.7% male with a mean age of about 58 years, ranging from 23 to 79. Patients were allowed to have had prior anti-PD-1, anti-PD-L1 or anti-CTLA-4 therapy, and approximately 41% of the dose-escalation patients had previously received checkpoint inhibitors. Partial responses occurred in three dose-escalation patients: two with cutaneous melanoma and one with hepatocellular carcinoma. The purpose of peripheral TCRbeta sequencing was to test whether ivuxolimab changed TCR sequence diversity and led to clonal T-cell expansion. The monotherapy dose-escalation portion (N ≈ 52 patients) of the phase I ivuxolimab trial is reported in the paper.

According to the germline V gene, CDR1 reads SGHRS and CDR2 reads YFSETQ. The junction shows trimming of 5 bases on V and 3 bases on J, and the gene matches do not reach 9 bases of it. The CDR3 measures 16 amino acids from cysteine to phenylalanine. The DNA shown is the 48-base CDR3, in frame from base 1. Regarding this clone: The antigen this receptor binds is unknown. Base-call qualities are not available, and no considerably larger clone is one nucleotide away.

For sequencing of the TCRbeta CDR3 region, genomic DNA was extracted from the sorted cells. The immunoSEQ Assay was used for sequencing of TCRbeta CDR3 regions. As stored in TCRdb, this immuneACCESS dataset retains in-frame rearrangements with V and J assigned. A fraction of the clones does not appear; measured against another copy, unresolved V genes explain less than half of the discrepancy, and the remainder lacks a known reason. The sample table lists around 50,000 clones, approximately 90% of them with a count of one. The ten largest make up roughly an eighth of the sample. Patients with a history of autoimmune disease or receiving systemic immunosuppression were excluded from the trial. In every dose cohort, peripheral blood was drawn for TCR sequencing at baseline, cycle 4 day 1, and cycle 7 day 1. The samples were drawn from a first-in-human, open-label, multicenter phase I dose-escalation trial of ivuxolimab. Adults with locally advanced or metastatic head and neck squamous cell, hepatocellular, melanoma or renal cell carcinoma were enrolled in the trial. Before TCR sequencing, CD4+ and CD8+ T cells were separately sorted from peripheral blood.

Broader findings and caveats from the paper: At doses from 0.1 to 3.0 mg/kg, clonal expansion was seen in both CD4+ and CD8+ blood T cells between baseline and week 6. Low levels of normalized T-cell clonal expansion were also seen in some patients who did not respond. The antigen specificity of the peripheral T cells that underwent clonal expansion was not determined. In the 0.1-3.0 mg/kg groups, partial responders had among the lowest normalized peripheral clonal expansion, particularly in CD8+ T cells. After ivuxolimab, more expanded clones were found on average in CD8+ T cells than in CD4+ T cells.

The clonotype originates from an adult with an advanced solid tumor such as melanoma, head and neck, liver or kidney cancer. The chain joins TRBV5-1 to TRBJ2-1, and 9 bases in between align with TRBD2. The sample here was CD4+ or CD8+ T cells sorted from blood, taken in a trial of the OX40 agonist ivuxolimab. CDR3 sequence: CASRPSGTRSYNEQFF. The nucleotide sequence reads TGCGCCAGCAGACCTAGCGGGACTAGAAGCTACAATGAGCAGTTCTTC.